This T cell receptor beta chain originates from a study of blood T cell repertoires in COVID-19. This clone was detected a few times. The CDR3 covers 15 residues. Produced via immunoSEQ multiplex PCR; TCRdb's table is partial and in-frame only. Of 360,000 or so clones listed, roughly four fifths are singletons. The J gene is TRBJ1-2, the V gene TRBV21-1; whether TRBD1, the table's D call, matches the DNA was not checked. TRBV21-1 is a known pseudogene. Sequencing was carried out using PBMCs or T cells enriched from blood (not recorded which). The origin of this receptor is a woman aged 45 to 65 who had recovered from COVID-19. CDR3 DNA sequence: TGTGCCAGCAGCTTAAGGGCGACAGGCGCTTATGGCTACACCTTC. Its translation is CASSLRATGAYGYTF.